This T cell receptor beta chain was found in a study of regulatory T cells in long-lasting Graves disease. In its sample, this clonotype was seen a few times. To make TCR beta libraries, researchers used iRepertoire HTBI primers and Arm-PCR of CDR3 regions. TCRdb called the multiplex PCR reads again in MiXCR, with one record for every CDR3 protein. The sample carries about 620,000 distinct CDR3 sequences, roughly 15% recorded once. The time point denotes: newly diagnosed GD, antithyroid drugs for less than 3 months. The authors made the TCR library using RNA they extracted from PBMCs. Germline assignment: CDR1 SGHDN and CDR2 FVKESK. The CDR3 loop spans 14 amino acids. V shed 6 bases and J shed 1 base, with 13 bases lying between them. These data are also associated with another study on T cells in Graves' hyperthyroidism and ophthalmopathy. That paper states: Patients showing uncontrolled infection, other autoimmune disease, pregnancy or lactation were ineligible. In the first-round RT-PCR of the TCR CDR3, the HTBI primer set was used.

Source: peripheral blood mononuclear cells (PBMCs), taken at new diagnosis, from a patient treated with antithyroid drugs. The V call is TRBV14, the J call TRBJ2-7; D may be TRBD2 (6 bases). The TCR comes from a woman aged 25 to 39 with Graves disease. The CDR3 nucleotides are TGTGCCAGCAGTTCGTACGGGGGTTCCTACGAGCAGTACTTC. Its protein product is CASSSYGGSYEQYF.